Following are 10 T cell receptor beta chains from one sample sequenced in a study of shared clonotypes between healthy human individuals. Selected positively for CCR7 and CD45RO-negative, naive CD8 cells excluded terminally differentiated effector memory CD45RA+ cells. Some clones are missing from TCRdb's copy, which holds only in-frame ones; the method was immunoSEQ multiplex PCR. The sample yields about 2.1 million clones, just over 90% seen once. Sequenced input: naive CD8+ T cells from PBMCs. Every receptor here comes from a man aged 18-30 years in good health. Some clones in this sample may be carry-over from other donors' samples.

The V gene is TRBV7-9, the J gene TRBJ2-2; D gene unclear. Germline lookup yields CDR1 SEHNR and CDR2 FQNEAQ (reference sequence). The CDR3 consists of 14 residues. V was shortened by 1 base and J by 8 bases, with 11 bases between the two germline ends. The CDR3 region has the DNA TGTGCCAGCAGCTTAGGCCGACTCGCTGGGGAGCTGTTTTTT. Amino acid sequence: CASSLGRLAGELFF.

The rearrangement links TRBV7-2 to TRBJ1-2; 9 bases are shared with TRBD1. This CDR3 comprises 14 residues. From germline, CDR1 is SGHTA and CDR2 FQGNSA. J was trimmed by 5 bases and V by 5 bases; bases with no gene match: 6. This chain's CDR3 is CASSPWGQGYGYTF. The CDR3 region has the DNA TGTGCCAGCAGCCCCTGGGGACAGGGTTATGGCTACACCTTC.

The chain uses TRBV28 and TRBJ2-4; D might be TRBD1 (6 bases). This CDR3 region has 15 residues. The V end lost 5 bases, the J end lost 3 bases, and 14 bases lay between the germline ends. The germline gives CDR1 MDHEN, CDR2 SYDVKM. CDR3 amino acids: CASSREQGDKNIQYF. In nucleotides, the CDR3 is TGTGCCAGCAGTCGGGAACAGGGTGACAAAAACATTCAGTACTTC.

Of note for this clone: Additional DNA sequences in this sample encode the identical CDR3. The gene calls are TRBV27 and TRBJ2-3; D is undetermined. This CDR3 comprises 13 residues. The germline V and J ends were trimmed by 3 bases and 6 bases, with 10 bases remaining between them. Germline V CDR1 and CDR2: MNHEY, SMNVEV (reference sequence). The CDR3 reads CASSFHRSDTQYF. CDR3 bases: TGTGCCAGCAGTTTTCATCGATCCGATACGCAGTATTTT.

The chain recombines TRBV7-3 with TRBJ1-1, with 8 bases aligning to TRBD1. Trimming at V came to 5 bases and at J to 8 bases, leaving 16 bases not matched to a gene. CDR3 length: 16 residues. Germline V gives CDR1 SGHTA, CDR2 FQGTGA. CDR3 residues: CASSPLGRAGGEEAFF. The CDR3 DNA reads as TGTGCCAGCAGCCCCCTCGGTCGGGCAGGGGGCGAAGAAGCTTTCTTT.

The rearrangement links TRBV30 to TRBJ2-7, with a possible D match to TRBD2 (6 bases). Germline loops: CDR1 GTSNPN, CDR2 SVGIG (reference sequence). CDR3 length: 13 residues. The CDR3 sequence: CAVRDSNPYEQYF. In nucleotides, the CDR3 is TGTGCGGTCCGGGACTCAAATCCTTACGAGCAGTACTTC.

The chain links TRBV2 to TRBJ2-3; 13 bases fit TRBD2. V lost 5 bases and J lost 1; bases outside the gene matches: 6. The CDR3 sequence is 17 residues long. Germline CDR1 and CDR2: SNHLY and FYNNEI. The CDR3 DNA sequence: TGTGCCAGCAGTCCACTAGCGGGAGGGCCCCGCACAGATACGCAGTATTTT. Its translation is CASSPLAGGPRTDTQYF.

The CDR3 is CASSSSRDSLFYEQYF. The CDR3 DNA sequence: TGTGCCAGCAGCAGCAGCCGGGACAGTCTCTTCTACGAGCAGTACTTC. The V and J genes are TRBV27 and TRBJ2-7; 7 nucleotides align to TRBD1. Losses at the gene ends were 6 bases for V and 3 bases for J; bases not matched to a gene: 14. CDR1 is MNHEY and CDR2 is SMNVEV in the germline V gene (reference sequence). The CDR3 runs to 16 residues.

This sequence joins TRBV5-1 and TRBJ2-3, with TRBD2 identical over 7 bases. The junction had 6 bases not matched to a gene; V was cut back by 4 bases and J by 4 bases. This CDR3 is 14 amino acids long. Germline V gives CDR1 SGHRS, CDR2 YFSETQ. The DNA of the CDR3 is TGCGCCAGCAGCAAAAAGCGGGATGCAGATACGCAGTATTTT. Residues: CASSKKRDADTQYF.

V and J are TRBV7-9 and TRBJ1-4, with D possibly being TRBD1 (5 bases). Germline V CDR1 and CDR2: SEHNR, FQNEAQ (reference sequence). This CDR3 has 17 residues. The ends were cut back, 1 base at V and 0 bases at J, with 12 bases in the middle. CDR3 sequence (DNA): TGTGCCAGCAGCTTAGACCCACAGGATCCAACTAATGAAAAACTGTTTTTT. Translated, it gives CASSLDPQDPTNEKLFF. Together with reference TRBV7-9 and TRBJ1-4, the CDR3 gives the full variable domain: DTGVSQNPRHKITKRGQNVTFRCDPISEHNRLYWYRQTLGQGPEFLTYFQNEAQLEKSRLLSDRFSAERPKGSFSTLEIQRTEQGDSAMYLCASSLDPQDPTNEKLFFGSGTQLSVL.